This entry features one T cell receptor (beta chain) sequence. Its target is not known. The sample belongs to a study of cytomegalovirus exposure and HLA in healthy donors. Findings and caveats of the study: Altogether, 160 or so TCR beta chains were recorded as cytomegalovirus-associated.

This CDR3 has 15 amino acids. Germline CDR1 is MNHEY and CDR2 is SMNVEV (reference sequence). V was pared by 5 bases and J by 5 bases, with 18 bases between. Measured with immunoSEQ multiplex PCR; TCRdb has only the in-frame clones, and not every one. The sample shows under 200,000 clones, approximately 89% of them seen only once. Sequences were obtained from PBMCs. The TCR originated in a man aged 18 to 35 in good health and CMV-seropositive. The rearrangement links TRBV27 to TRBJ1-1, with D unclear. CDR3 nucleotides: TGTGCCAGCAGTGAGGGAGGCCGAGGGAAGACTGAAGCTTTCTTT. It encodes CASSEGGRGKTEAFF.